One and the same sample provided the 5 T cell receptor beta chains below, sequenced in a study of blood T cell repertoires in COVID-19. TCRdb's table, derived via immunoSEQ multiplex PCR, lists solely in-frame clones and lacks some. The sample yields some 210,000 clones, around 90% seen once. The specimen was peripheral blood. The source is a man between 60 and 75 years old who had recovered from COVID-19.

There are a few counts of this clone. This chain's CDR3 is CASSPQLRVQETQYF. The CDR3, as DNA: TGTGCCAGCTCACCTCAACTTCGAGTTCAAGAGACCCAGTACTTC. V gene TRBV18 combines with J gene TRBJ2-5; no clear D. The CDR3 spans 15 residues. CDR1 and CDR2 (germline): KGHSH, LQKENI. The V end was cut by 3 bases, the J end by 2 bases, with 13 bases between.

The chain recombines TRBV15 with TRBJ1-5, with a tentative D call TRBD1 (5 bases). Germline CDR1 and CDR2: LNHNV and YYDKDF (reference sequence). The CDR3 covers 19 residues. Trimming took 0 bases from V and 0 from J, leaving 18 bases between them. The CDR3 nucleotides are TGTGCCACCAGCAGAGATATTGGGGGAGGACCTAATAGCAATCAGCCCCAGCATTTT. This translates into CATSRDIGGGPNSNQPQHF.

The rearrangement joins TRBV7-2 to TRBJ2-7; a possible D gene is TRBD2 (7 bases). The CDR3 spans 15 residues. The V and J ends lost 5 bases and 6 bases respectively, with 20 bases between them. CDR1 and CDR2 (germline): SGHTA, FQGNSA. The CDR3 DNA sequence: TGTGCCAGCAGCCCTCAGGGGAGGGCTTCATCCGAGCAGTACTTC. Its protein is CASSPQGRASSEQYF.

The rearrangement links TRBV3-1 (or the pseudogene TRBV3-2) to TRBJ2-5; TRBD2 might be the D (6 bases). Germline-derived CDR1 and CDR2 are LGHDT and YNNKEL (reference sequence). The germline V and J ends were trimmed by 1 base and 4 bases, with 13 bases remaining between them. This CDR3 is built from 15 residues. DNA of the CDR3: TGTGCCAGCAGCCAAGGAGGGGTGGGAGGAGAGACCCAGTACTTC. This sequence encodes CASSQGGVGGETQYF.

The CDR3 here is CASSTLGQAYNEQFF. The CDR3 DNA follows: TGTGCCAGTAGTACCCTCGGACAGGCCTACAATGAGCAGTTCTTC. The chain links TRBV19 to TRBJ2-1, with 7 bases identical to TRBD1. Germline trimming cut 4 bases from V and 2 bases from J; bases unmatched to any gene: 5. The CDR3 runs to 15 residues. The V gene's germline CDR1 is LNHDA and CDR2 SQIVND (reference sequence). The whole variable domain, remainder taken from reference TRBV19 and TRBJ2-1, is DGGITQSPKYLFRKEGQNVTLSCEQNLNHDAMYWYRQDPGQGLRLIYYSQIVNDFQKGDIAEGYSVSREKKESFPLTVTSAQKNPTAFYLCASSTLGQAYNEQFFGPGTRLTVL.